A single sample gave rise to the 32 T cell receptor beta chains below, sequenced in a study of blood T cell repertoires in COVID-19. Repertoires were generated with immunoSEQ multiplex PCR, while TCRdb's copy carries only in-frame clones and drops some. The sample has 310,000 or so clones; roughly 87% are singletons. Sequenced material: peripheral blood. Receptors were obtained from a man aged 25-45 years with COVID-19, enrolled during active disease.

The chain uses TRBV28 and TRBJ2-7; D gene unclear. The CDR3 is made up of 12 amino acids. Germline V lookup: CDR1 MDHEN, CDR2 SYDVKM. V was cut by 5 bases and J by 3 bases, with 8 bases left in between. The CDR3 nucleotides are TGTGCCAGCAGTGTCGGAGTCTACGAGCAGTACTTC. Its protein product is CASSVGVYEQYF.

This sequence joins TRBV28 and TRBJ2-3, with TRBD1 matching 7 bases. The CDR3 length is 14 residues. Germline V gene sequence: CDR1 MDHEN, CDR2 SYDVKM. V shed 5 bases and J 5 bases; nucleotides not matched to a gene: 7. The CDR3 sequence: CASSPGTALDTQYF. CDR3 bases: TGTGCCAGCAGTCCTGGGACAGCTTTAGATACGCAGTATTTT.

Only one count was recorded for this clone. The chain employs TRBV6-5 and TRBJ2-7; TRBD2 agrees at 14 bases. Trimming removed 8 bases from V and 4 bases from J; junction bases left unmatched: 7. This CDR3 has 15 amino acids. CDR1 is MNHEY, CDR2 SVGAGI, per germline. CDR3 in amino acids: CASRKTSGGDYEQYF. In DNA form, the CDR3 reads TGTGCCAGCCGCAAGACTAGCGGGGGGGATTACGAGCAGTACTTC.

V usage is TRBV3-1 (or the pseudogene TRBV3-2) and J usage is TRBJ1-1, with D possibly matching TRBD1 (5 bases). Germline loops: CDR1 LGHDT, CDR2 YNNKEL (reference sequence). The CDR3 extends over 17 amino acids. The V and J ends lost 0 bases and 1 base respectively, with 15 bases between them. The CDR3 is CASSQERRGGRNTEAFF. CDR3 nucleotide sequence: TGTGCCAGCAGCCAAGAACGGAGGGGAGGAAGGAACACTGAAGCTTTCTTT.

The chain employs TRBV6-5 and TRBJ1-4; 10 bases map to TRBD1. Germline CDR1 reads MNHEY; CDR2 reads SVGAGI. V gave up 4 bases and J gave up 7 bases; unmatched junction bases: 3. There are 14 residues in the CDR3. CDR3 coding DNA: TGTGCCAGCAGTTGGGGACAGGGGATTGAAAAACTGTTTTTT. It is translated as CASSWGQGIEKLFF.

V is TRBV7-9 and J is TRBJ1-1; 8 bases line up with TRBD1. The CDR3 sequence is 13 residues long. The germline V gene has CDR1 SEHNR and CDR2 FQNEAQ (reference sequence). V lost 4 bases, J lost 4 bases, and 2 bases stayed unmatched. The CDR3 DNA is TGTGCCAGCAGCTCAGGACAGGGCACTGAAGCTTTCTTT. Amino acids: CASSSGQGTEAFF.

CDR3: CASSYAFGGSSYTF. As DNA, the CDR3 is TGTGCCAGCAGTTACGCGTTCGGGGGGAGCAGCTACACCTTC. The chain combines TRBV6-2 or TRBV6-3 with TRBJ1-2; a possible D gene is TRBD1 (5 bases). V lost 2 bases, J lost 9 bases, and 16 bases lay in between. CDR1 and CDR2 (germline): MNHEY, SVGEGT. The CDR3 has 14 residues.

The V call is TRBV30, the J call TRBJ1-2, with D unclear. V lost 4 bases and J 8 bases, leaving 17 bases between the germline ends. Germline V CDR1 and CDR2: GTSNPN, SVGIG (reference sequence). The CDR3 is 13 amino acids. For the CDR3, the DNA is TGTGCCTGGATCCGAAACGATAGGGAGGGCTACACCTTC. Translating gives CAWIRNDREGYTF.

DNA for the CDR3: TGTGCCAGCTCACCACCACTAGCGGGAAACTACGAGCAGTACTTC. This gives the protein CASSPPLAGNYEQYF. The genes are TRBV18 and TRBJ2-7; TRBD2 aligns across 10 bases. Trimming removed 0 bases from V and 3 bases from J; junction bases left unmatched: 2. Germline CDR1 KGHSH, CDR2 LQKENI. The CDR3 is 15 residues long.

The chain is built from TRBV11-2 and TRBJ2-3; TRBD2 aligns across 11 bases. The junction had 7 bases not matched to a gene; V was cut back by 4 bases and J by 1 base. The CDR3 totals 17 residues. The germline V gene has CDR1 SGHAT and CDR2 FQNNGV. CDR3 residues: CASSYRLAGGGTDTQYF. Written as DNA, the CDR3 is TGTGCCAGCAGCTATCGGCTAGCGGGAGGAGGCACAGATACGCAGTATTTT. Variable domain in full (rest from reference TRBV11-2 and TRBJ2-3): EAGVAQSPRYKIIEKRQSVAFWCNPISGHATLYWYQQILGQGPKLLIQFQNNGVVDDSQLPKDRFSAERLKGVDSTLKIQPAKLEDSAVYLCASSYRLAGGGTDTQYFGPGTRLTVL.

The chain joins TRBV24-1 to TRBJ1-1; D is uncertain. V lost 1 base and J 6 bases, leaving 14 bases between the germline ends. The length of the CDR3 is 15 residues. Per germline, CDR1 KGHDR and CDR2 SFDVKD. CDR3 loop: CATSDFRVTNAEAFF. CDR3 DNA sequence: TGTGCCACCAGTGATTTTCGGGTTACAAACGCTGAAGCTTTCTTT.

The V and J genes are TRBV6-2 or TRBV6-3 and TRBJ2-4; D possibly corresponds to TRBD2 (5 bases). Germline CDR1 reads MNHEY; CDR2 reads SVGEGT. Trimming took off 0 bases at V and 2 bases at J, with 8 bases between the two ends. The CDR3 spans 15 residues. The CDR3 bases are TGTGCCAGCAGTTACTCGAAGCGGTCCAAAAACATTCAGTACTTC. Amino acid sequence: CASSYSKRSKNIQYF.

The sample holds a few counts of this clone. The chain uses TRBV28 and TRBJ1-2; D is perhaps TRBD1 (6 bases). V was pared by 6 bases and J by 7 bases, with 15 bases between. The CDR3 runs to 13 residues. Germline loops: CDR1 MDHEN, CDR2 SYDVKM. CDR3 amino acids: CASSPQGQGGYTF. The CDR3 DNA follows: TGTGCCAGCAGCCCCCAGGGGCAGGGTGGCTACACCTTC.

The gene calls are TRBV28 and TRBJ2-1; 10 nucleotides align to TRBD2. With V trimmed by 1 base and J by 8 bases, 11 bases remained unmatched. Germline CDR1 is MDHEN and CDR2 is SYDVKM. The CDR3 consists of 17 residues. In nucleotides, the CDR3 is TGTGCCAGCAGTTTATTAGTCCCTAGCGGGAGACAGGATGAGCAGTTCTTC. This translates into CASSLLVPSGRQDEQFF.

This chain joins TRBV19 and TRBJ2-7, with 9 bases aligning to TRBD1. V lost 5 bases, J lost 6 bases, and 14 bases stayed unmatched. From germline, CDR1 is LNHDA and CDR2 SQIVND (reference sequence). The CDR3 runs 16 residues. The CDR3: CASSAAGTGFFFEQYF. Written as DNA, the CDR3 is TGTGCCAGTAGTGCGGCCGGGACAGGGTTTTTTTTCGAGCAGTACTTC. Together with reference TRBV19 and TRBJ2-7, the CDR3 gives the full variable domain: DGGITQSPKYLFRKEGQNVTLSCEQNLNHDAMYWYRQDPGQGLRLIYYSQIVNDFQKGDIAEGYSVSREKKESFPLTVTSAQKNPTAFYLCASSAAGTGFFFEQYFGPGTRLTVT.

This chain uses TRBV5-1 with TRBJ2-3; D perhaps matches TRBD2 (5 bases). V dropped 4 bases and J dropped 0 bases, with 9 bases sitting between them. The CDR3 is made up of 14 amino acids. Germline CDR1 reads SGHRS; CDR2 reads YFSETQ. This chain's CDR3 is CASSPWTSTDTQYF. CDR3 in DNA: TGCGCCAGCAGCCCCTGGACTAGCACAGATACGCAGTATTTT.

The rearrangement joins TRBV30 to TRBJ1-1; D call uncertain. V was shortened by 1 base and J by 6 bases, with 12 bases between the two germline ends. Germline V gene lookup returns CDR1 GTSNPN and CDR2 SVGIG (reference sequence). This CDR3 is built from 13 residues. CDR3 protein: CAWSDNPSSEAFF. CDR3 bases: TGTGCCTGGAGTGACAACCCTTCCTCTGAAGCTTTCTTT.

V gene TRBV15 combines with J gene TRBJ1-4; D possibly corresponds to TRBD1 (5 bases). Deletions cut 1 base from V and 3 bases from J, with 9 bases between. From germline, CDR1 is LNHNV and CDR2 YYDKDF (reference sequence). The CDR3 spans 15 residues. Here the CDR3 reads CATSRAGIANEKLFF. DNA of the CDR3: TGTGCCACCAGCAGAGCAGGGATAGCTAATGAAAAACTGTTTTTT.

The V call is TRBV6-2 or TRBV6-3, the J call TRBJ2-5, with TRBD1 identical over 7 bases. V was pared by 4 bases and J by 4 bases, with 9 bases of the junction left unmatched. The CDR3 totals 15 residues. Germline V gene lookup returns CDR1 MNHEY and CDR2 SVGEGT. CDR3 amino acids: CASSSWTGALETQYF. CDR3 DNA: TGTGCCAGCAGTTCATGGACAGGTGCCCTAGAGACCCAGTACTTC.

The CDR3: CASRVQGPSSYEQYF. CDR3 DNA sequence: TGTGCCAGCAGGGTACAGGGACCCAGCTCCTACGAGCAGTACTTC. This chain uses TRBV28 with TRBJ2-7, with a possible D match to TRBD1 (6 bases). The CDR3 spans 15 residues. V was trimmed by 6 bases and J by 0 bases, leaving 15 bases between them. Germline CDR1 MDHEN, CDR2 SYDVKM.

The V call is TRBV6-2 or TRBV6-3, the J call TRBJ2-7; TRBD1 matches 8 bases. After removal of 5 bases from V and 4 bases from J, the junction contained 4 bases not matched to a gene. The CDR3 extends over 13 amino acids. Germline CDR1 is MNHEY and CDR2 is SVGEGT. CDR3 sequence reads: CASSRDRGYEQYF. The CDR3 bases are TGTGCCAGCAGTCGCGACAGGGGATACGAGCAGTACTTC.

This clone was counted between two and nine times. This chain connects TRBV7-3 to TRBJ1-5, with TRBD1 identical over 7 bases. This CDR3 is 13 amino acids long. With 5 bases clipped from V and 8 bases from J, the junction kept 6 bases outside the gene matches. Germline values: CDR1 SGHTA, CDR2 FQGTGA. CDR3 amino acids: CASSQGGPEPQHF. DNA of the CDR3: TGTGCCAGCAGCCAAGGGGGCCCGGAGCCCCAGCATTTT.

This clone came up once. This chain connects TRBV19 to TRBJ2-1; the D gene is possibly TRBD1 (6 bases). This CDR3 is built from 15 residues. The V and J ends lost 0 bases and 10 bases respectively, with 16 bases between them. Germline V lookup: CDR1 LNHDA, CDR2 SQIVND (reference sequence). The CDR3 DNA is TGTGCCAGTAGTATAGAGGGACACGGAACGCGAGAGCAGTTCTTC. This codes for CASSIEGHGTREQFF. Filled out from reference TRBV19 and TRBJ2-1, the complete variable domain reads DGGITQSPKYLFRKEGQNVTLSCEQNLNHDAMYWYRQDPGQGLRLIYYSQIVNDFQKGDIAEGYSVSREKKESFPLTVTSAQKNPTAFYLCASSIEGHGTREQFFGPGTRLTVL.

V and J are TRBV4-1 and TRBJ2-4; 7 positions agree with TRBD2. V was clipped by 6 bases and J by 0 bases; unmatched bases: 11. The CDR3 extends over 17 amino acids. Germline lookup yields CDR1 MGHRA and CDR2 YSYEKL. The CDR3 DNA reads as TGCGCCAGCAGTCCCGGGGCGGGAGTTCTAGCCAAAAACATTCAGTACTTC. Its protein product is CASSPGAGVLAKNIQYF.

The chain is built from TRBV28 and TRBJ2-7; TRBD2 might be the D (5 bases). Germline V gene lookup returns CDR1 MDHEN and CDR2 SYDVKM. This CDR3 is built from 12 residues. V was clipped by 5 bases and J by 4 bases, with 9 bases between them. CDR3 residues: CASSPLVYEQYF. The CDR3, as DNA: TGTGCCAGCAGTCCACTAGTGTACGAGCAGTACTTC.

V gene TRBV11-3 combines with J gene TRBJ1-1, with no clear D. Deletions cut 1 base from V and 0 bases from J, with 9 bases between. Germline CDR1 and CDR2: SGHNT and YENEEA. This CDR3 spans 15 amino acids. The CDR3 sequence: CASSLGGGMNTEAFF. The CDR3 nucleotides are TGTGCCAGCAGCTTAGGTGGCGGAATGAACACTGAAGCTTTCTTT.

The J gene is TRBJ1-1, the V gene TRBV18; the match to TRBD1 covers 8 bases. The germline V gene encodes CDR1 KGHSH and CDR2 LQKENI. The CDR3 sequence is 16 residues long. V shed 3 bases, J shed 4 bases, and the junction held 10 bases outside the gene matches. The CDR3 loop is CASSPIQGAPGTEAFF. CDR3 DNA: TGTGCCAGCTCACCGATTCAGGGGGCGCCTGGCACTGAAGCTTTCTTT.

The chain joins TRBV2 to TRBJ1-1, with a weak D call TRBD1 (5 bases). Per germline, CDR1 SNHLY and CDR2 FYNNEI. This CDR3 spans 15 amino acids. The ends were cut back, 6 bases at V and 3 bases at J, with 17 bases in the middle. CDR3 amino acids: CASSAQHQGDTEAFF. The DNA of the CDR3 is TGTGCCAGCAGCGCACAACACCAAGGGGACACTGAAGCTTTCTTT.

The V gene is TRBV6-2 or TRBV6-3, the J gene TRBJ2-1; TRBD2 might be the D (5 bases). CDR1 is MNHEY, CDR2 SVGEGT, per germline. V lost 5 bases, J lost 7 bases, and 12 bases lay in between. The CDR3 runs to 13 residues. The CDR3 DNA follows: TGTGCCAGCAGTACCCAGCGGAGTAATGAGCAGTTCTTC. It specifies CASSTQRSNEQFF.

This sequence joins TRBV21-1 and TRBJ1-5; TRBD1, as called in the table, went unchecked against the DNA. TRBV21-1 is tagged as a pseudogene. This CDR3 has 17 residues. CDR3 nucleotide sequence: TGTGCCAGCAGCCCTATGACGGGACAGGTCCGCAATCAGCCCCAGCATTTT. Translating it yields CASSPMTGQVRNQPQHF.

The rearrangement links TRBV2 to TRBJ2-3; 7 bases fit TRBD1. V was pared by 10 bases and J by 3 bases, with 10 bases of the junction left unmatched. From germline, CDR1 is SNHLY and CDR2 FYNNEI. This CDR3 contains 14 residues. CDR3 sequence reads: CATGPTGWTDTQYF. For the CDR3, the DNA is TGTGCCACAGGCCCGACAGGGTGGACAGATACGCAGTATTTT. Full variable domain (outside the CDR3, taken from reference TRBV2 and TRBJ2-3): EPEVTQTPSHQVTQMGQEVILRCVPISNHLYFYWYRQILGQKVEFLVSFYNNEISEKSEIFDDQFSVERPDGSNFTLKIRSTKLEDSAMYFCATGPTGWTDTQYFGPGTRLTVL.

The chain is built from TRBV18 and TRBJ2-7, with 12 bases identical to TRBD2. This CDR3 contains 15 residues. Germline trimming cut 5 bases from V and 2 bases from J; bases unmatched to any gene: 4. Germline-derived CDR1 and CDR2 are KGHSH and LQKENI. CDR3 DNA sequence: TGTGCCAGCTCAATGACTAGCGGGGGAACCTACGAGCAGTACTTC. Amino acid sequence: CASSMTSGGTYEQYF.